This T cell receptor beta chain was sequenced in a study of lymphopenia after photon versus proton radiotherapy. Clones were read by immunoSEQ multiplex PCR, and TCRdb kept only the in-frame ones, dropping some. Seen here are roughly 61,000 clones, around 87% observed once, and the top ten hold around 13%. The TCR sequence derives from a man older than 75 with esophageal cancer. The specimen was peripheral blood, collected from a patient treated with proton-based radiotherapy.

CDR3 residues: CASSATGVTYEQYF. The CDR3 nucleotides read TGTGCCAGTAGTGCGACAGGGGTTACCTACGAGCAGTACTTC. The genes are TRBV19 and TRBJ2-7, with 8 bases fitting TRBD1. CDR1 is LNHDA and CDR2 is SQIVND in the germline V gene (reference sequence). The trim removed 5 bases at V and 2 bases at J, leaving 5 bases unmatched. CDR3 length: 14 residues. The entire variable domain, with the rest obtained from reference TRBV19 and TRBJ2-7, is as follows: DGGITQSPKYLFRKEGQNVTLSCEQNLNHDAMYWYRQDPGQGLRLIYYSQIVNDFQKGDIAEGYSVSREKKESFPLTVTSAQKNPTAFYLCASSATGVTYEQYFGPGTRLTVT.